The present T cell receptor (beta chain) was sequenced within a study of blood T cell repertoires in COVID-19. Study context: Spain, Italy and the United States supplied samples that represented acute and convalescent COVID-19. Sources were T cells, B-cell-depleted T cells, or PBMCs; the material itself was cDNA or gDNA.

The CDR3 has 11 residues. Germline lookup yields CDR1 SNHLY and CDR2 FYNNEI. V was shortened by 1 base and J by 6 bases, with 4 bases between the two germline ends. Original processing methods: Reference gene primer amplification in the assay estimated nucleated cell counts. This table comes from immunoSEQ multiplex PCR, and its TCRdb copy is limited to in-frame clones, with some not included. V, J and clone size are those of that table, while D and trimming were read from the DNA. This table has about 75,000 clones, 90% appearing once. This TCR came from a human donor in a cohort sampled during active COVID-19. The sample consisted of peripheral blood. The chain recombines TRBV2 with TRBJ2-7; D not certain. CDR3 in amino acids: CASSEGAEQYF. The CDR3, as DNA: TGTGCCAGCAGTGAAGGGGCCGAGCAGTACTTC.